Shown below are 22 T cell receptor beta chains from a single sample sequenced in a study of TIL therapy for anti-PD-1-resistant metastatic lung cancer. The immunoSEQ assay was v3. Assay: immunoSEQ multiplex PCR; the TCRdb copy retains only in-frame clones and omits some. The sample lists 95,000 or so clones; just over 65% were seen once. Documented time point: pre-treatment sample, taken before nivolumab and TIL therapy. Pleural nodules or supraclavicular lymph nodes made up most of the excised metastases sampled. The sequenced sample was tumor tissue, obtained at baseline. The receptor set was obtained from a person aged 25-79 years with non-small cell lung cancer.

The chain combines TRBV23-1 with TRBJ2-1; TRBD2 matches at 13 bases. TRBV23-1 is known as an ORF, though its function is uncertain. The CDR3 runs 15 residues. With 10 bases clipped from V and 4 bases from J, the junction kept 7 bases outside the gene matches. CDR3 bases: TGCGCCAAGACTAGCGGGGGGCGATCATACAATGAGCAGTTCTTC. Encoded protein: CAKTSGGRSYNEQFF.

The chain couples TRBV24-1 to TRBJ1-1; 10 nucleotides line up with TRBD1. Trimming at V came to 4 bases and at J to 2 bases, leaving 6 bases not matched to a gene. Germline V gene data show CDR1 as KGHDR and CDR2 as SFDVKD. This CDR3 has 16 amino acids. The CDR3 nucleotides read TGTGCCACCAGTGAGGCGGGACAGGGGCCTAACACTGAAGCTTTCTTT. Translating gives CATSEAGQGPNTEAFF.

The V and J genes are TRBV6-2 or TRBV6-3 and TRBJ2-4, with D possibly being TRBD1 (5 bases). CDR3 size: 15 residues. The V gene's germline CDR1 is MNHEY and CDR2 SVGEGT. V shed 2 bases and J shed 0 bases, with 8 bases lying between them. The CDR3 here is CASSYDSLAKNIQYF. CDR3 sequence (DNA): TGTGCCAGCAGTTACGACAGCTTAGCCAAAAACATTCAGTACTTC.

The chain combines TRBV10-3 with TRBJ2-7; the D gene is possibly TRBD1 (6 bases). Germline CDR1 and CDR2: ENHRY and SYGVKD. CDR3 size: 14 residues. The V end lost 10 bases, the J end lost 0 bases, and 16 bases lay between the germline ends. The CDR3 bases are TGTGCCACTACCATGGACAGTAGCTCCTACGAGCAGTACTTC. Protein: CATTMDSSSYEQYF.

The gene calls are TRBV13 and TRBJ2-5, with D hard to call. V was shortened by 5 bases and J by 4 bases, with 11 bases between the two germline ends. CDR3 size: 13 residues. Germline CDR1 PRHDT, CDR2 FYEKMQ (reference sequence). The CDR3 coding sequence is TGTGCCAGCAGCCCTCCCCTTAGAGAGACCCAGTACTTC. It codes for CASSPPLRETQYF.

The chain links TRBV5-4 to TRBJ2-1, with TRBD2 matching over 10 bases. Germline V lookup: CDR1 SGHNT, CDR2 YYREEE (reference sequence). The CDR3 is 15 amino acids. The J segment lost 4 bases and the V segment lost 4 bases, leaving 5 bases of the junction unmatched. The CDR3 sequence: CASSLAGVFYNEQFF. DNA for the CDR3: TGTGCCAGCAGCCTAGCGGGGGTCTTTTACAATGAGCAGTTCTTC. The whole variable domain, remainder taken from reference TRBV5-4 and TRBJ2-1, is ETGVTQSPTHLIKTRGQQVTLRCSSQSGHNTVSWYQQALGQGPQFIFQYYREEENGRGNFPPRFSGLQFPNYSSELNVNALELDDSALYLCASSLAGVFYNEQFFGPGTRLTVL.

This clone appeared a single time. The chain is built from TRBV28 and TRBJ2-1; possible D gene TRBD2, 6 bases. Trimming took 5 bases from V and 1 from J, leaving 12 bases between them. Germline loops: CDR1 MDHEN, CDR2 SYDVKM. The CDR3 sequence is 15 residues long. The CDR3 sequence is CASSPYSGSYNEQFF. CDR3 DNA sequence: TGTGCCAGCAGTCCATATAGCGGTTCCTACAATGAGCAGTTCTTC. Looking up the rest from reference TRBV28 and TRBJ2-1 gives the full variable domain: DVKVTQSSRYLVKRTGEKVFLECVQDMDHENMFWYRQDPGLGLRLIYFSYDVKMKEKGDIPEGYSVSREKKERFSLILESASTNQTSMYLCASSPYSGSYNEQFFGPGTRLTVL.

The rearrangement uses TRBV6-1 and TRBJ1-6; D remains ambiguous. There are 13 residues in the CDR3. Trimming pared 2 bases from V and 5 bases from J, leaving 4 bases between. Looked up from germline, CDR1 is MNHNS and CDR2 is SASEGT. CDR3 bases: TGTGCCAGCAGTGAAAAACATAATTCACCCCTCCACTTT. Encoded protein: CASSEKHNSPLHF.

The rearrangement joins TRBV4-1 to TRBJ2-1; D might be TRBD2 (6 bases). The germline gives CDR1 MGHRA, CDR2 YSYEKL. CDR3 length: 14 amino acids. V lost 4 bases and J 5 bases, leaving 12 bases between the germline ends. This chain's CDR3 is CASSPWWGDNEQFF. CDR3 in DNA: TGCGCCAGCAGCCCATGGTGGGGGGACAATGAGCAGTTCTTC.

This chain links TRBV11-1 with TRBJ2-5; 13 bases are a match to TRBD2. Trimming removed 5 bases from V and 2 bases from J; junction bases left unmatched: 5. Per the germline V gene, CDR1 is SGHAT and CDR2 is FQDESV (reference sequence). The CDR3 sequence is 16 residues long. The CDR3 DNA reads TGTGCCAGCAGCACCCGACTAGCGGGAGGACAAGAGACCCAGTACTTC. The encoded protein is CASSTRLAGGQETQYF.

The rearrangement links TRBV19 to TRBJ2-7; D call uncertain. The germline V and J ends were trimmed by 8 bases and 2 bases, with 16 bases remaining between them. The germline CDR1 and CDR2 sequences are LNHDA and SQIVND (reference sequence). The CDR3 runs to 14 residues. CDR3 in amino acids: CASARGPETYEQYF. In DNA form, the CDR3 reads TGTGCCAGTGCCCGAGGTCCTGAAACCTACGAGCAGTACTTC.

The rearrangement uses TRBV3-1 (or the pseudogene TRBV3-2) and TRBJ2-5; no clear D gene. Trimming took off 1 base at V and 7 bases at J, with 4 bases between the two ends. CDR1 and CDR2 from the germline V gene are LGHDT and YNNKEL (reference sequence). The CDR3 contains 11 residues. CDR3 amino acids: CASSQAGTQYF. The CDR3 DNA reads TGTGCCAGCAGCCAAGCAGGGACCCAGTACTTC.

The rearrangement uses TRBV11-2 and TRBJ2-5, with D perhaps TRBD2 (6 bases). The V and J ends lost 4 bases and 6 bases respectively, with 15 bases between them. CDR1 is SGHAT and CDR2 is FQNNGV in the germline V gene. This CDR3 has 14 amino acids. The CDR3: CASSYLTSSQTQYF. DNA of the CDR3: TGTGCCAGCAGCTACCTAACTAGCTCACAGACCCAGTACTTC. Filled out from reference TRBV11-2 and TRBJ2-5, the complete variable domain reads EAGVAQSPRYKIIEKRQSVAFWCNPISGHATLYWYQQILGQGPKLLIQFQNNGVVDDSQLPKDRFSAERLKGVDSTLKIQPAKLEDSAVYLCASSYLTSSQTQYFGPGTRLLVL.

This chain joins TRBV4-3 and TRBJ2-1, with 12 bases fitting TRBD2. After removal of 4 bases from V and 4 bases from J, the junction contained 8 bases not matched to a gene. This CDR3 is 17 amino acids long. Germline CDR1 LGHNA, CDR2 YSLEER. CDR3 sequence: CASSPGLAGTSYNEQFF. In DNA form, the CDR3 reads TGCGCCAGCAGCCCGGGACTAGCGGGTACCTCATACAATGAGCAGTTCTTC.

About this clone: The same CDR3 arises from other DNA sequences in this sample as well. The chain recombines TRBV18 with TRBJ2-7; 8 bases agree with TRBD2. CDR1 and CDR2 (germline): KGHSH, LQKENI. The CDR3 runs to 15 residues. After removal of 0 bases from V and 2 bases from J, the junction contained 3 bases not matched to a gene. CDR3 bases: TGTGCCAGCTCACCACCAGCGGGAGCGGCCTACGAGCAGTACTTC. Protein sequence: CASSPPAGAAYEQYF.

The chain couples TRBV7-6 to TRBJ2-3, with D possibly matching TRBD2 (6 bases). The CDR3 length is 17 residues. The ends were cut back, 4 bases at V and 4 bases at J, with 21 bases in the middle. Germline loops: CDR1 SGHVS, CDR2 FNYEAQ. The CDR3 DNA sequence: TGTGCCAGCAGCTCCCAAGGGACTGACCTTGGGGCAGATACGCAGTATTTT. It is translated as CASSSQGTDLGADTQYF.

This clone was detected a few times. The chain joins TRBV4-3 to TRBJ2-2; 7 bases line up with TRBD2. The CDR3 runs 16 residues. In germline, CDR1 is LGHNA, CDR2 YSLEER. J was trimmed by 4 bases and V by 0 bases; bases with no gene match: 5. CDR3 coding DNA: TGCGCCAGCAGCCAAGAAGTTACTAGCGTCACCGGGGAGCTGTTTTTT. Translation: CASSQEVTSVTGELFF.

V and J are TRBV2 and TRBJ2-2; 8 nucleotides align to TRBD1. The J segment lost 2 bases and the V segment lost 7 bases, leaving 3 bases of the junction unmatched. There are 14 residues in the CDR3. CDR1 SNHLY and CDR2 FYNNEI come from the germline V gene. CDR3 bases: TGTGCCAGCACGACAGGGGACAACACCGGGGAGCTGTTTTTT. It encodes CASTTGDNTGELFF.

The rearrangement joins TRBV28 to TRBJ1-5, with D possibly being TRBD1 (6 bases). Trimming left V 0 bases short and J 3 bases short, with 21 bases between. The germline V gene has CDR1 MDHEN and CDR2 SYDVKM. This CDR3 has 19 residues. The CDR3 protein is CASSLWAGVKELNNQPQHF. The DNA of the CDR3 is TGTGCCAGCAGTTTATGGGCAGGGGTGAAGGAATTGAACAATCAGCCCCAGCATTTT.

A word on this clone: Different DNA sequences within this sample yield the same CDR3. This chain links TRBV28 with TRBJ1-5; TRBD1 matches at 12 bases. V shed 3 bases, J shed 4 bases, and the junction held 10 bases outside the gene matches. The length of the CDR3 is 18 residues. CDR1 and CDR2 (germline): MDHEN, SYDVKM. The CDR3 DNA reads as TGTGCCAGCAGTTTCCCGGGGACAGGGGGCCTCCTAAATCAGCCCCAGCATTTT. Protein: CASSFPGTGGLLNQPQHF.

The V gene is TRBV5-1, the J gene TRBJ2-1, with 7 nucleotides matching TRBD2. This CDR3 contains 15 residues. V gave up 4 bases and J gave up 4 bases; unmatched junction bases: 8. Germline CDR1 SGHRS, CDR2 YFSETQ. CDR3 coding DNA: TGCGCCAGCAGCGATCTTCCGGGACTATACAATGAGCAGTTCTTC. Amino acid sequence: CASSDLPGLYNEQFF.

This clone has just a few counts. DNA for the CDR3: TGTGCCAGCTCAACTCGGAAGGACACTGAAGCTTTCTTT. Translated, it gives CASSTRKDTEAFF. The V call is TRBV18, the J call TRBJ1-1; D gene uncertain. Germline CDR1 reads KGHSH; CDR2 reads LQKENI. Trimming pared 5 bases from V and 3 bases from J, leaving 10 bases between. This CDR3 spans 13 amino acids.